This T cell receptor beta chain was recovered during a study of T cells in Graves' hyperthyroidism and ophthalmopathy. Study-wide results and limits: Model-based prediction identified ophthalmopathy a median approximately 6 months prior to its onset.

Remarks on this clonotype: The antigen remains undetermined.

RNA transcripts gave rise to amplified TCR beta CDR3 regions. During a first-round RT-PCR of the TCR CDR3, the HTBI primer set was used. TCRdb analysed the multiplex PCR reads with MiXCR anew, one entry per CDR3 protein. The table records about 500,000 distinct CDR3 sequences, 15% to 20% of them present only once. The clonotype was recovered from a woman aged 25 to 45 with Graves' ophthalmopathy. Material: blood.

In DNA form, the CDR3 reads TGTGCCACCAGTGACCTGACTAGCAGGACAGAGAATGAGCAGTTCTTC. Translating it yields CATSDLTSRTENEQFF. The gene calls are TRBV24-1 and TRBJ2-1; a weak D match, TRBD2 (7 bases). V was shortened by 4 bases and J by 7 bases, with 19 bases between the two germline ends. CDR1 is KGHDR and CDR2 is SFDVKD in the germline V gene. The CDR3 is 16 amino acids.